This entry describes one T cell receptor (beta chain). Antigen specificity is unknown. The sample comes from a study of T cell responses to AZD1222 COVID-19 vaccine. Clones were read by immunoSEQ multiplex PCR, and TCRdb kept only the in-frame ones, dropping some. The sample carries 170,000 or so clones, 90% recorded once. Whole-study results and caveats: Increased Spike-specific TCR breadth and depth were observed after two AZD1222 doses. Spike was spanned by vaccine-associated CD4 TCRs, with dominance at 160-218 and 743-854.

This receptor was taken from an adult in good health. The sequenced sample was peripheral blood, obtained on day 0 of AZD1222 vaccination.

The CDR3: CAWSVLENTIYF. The CDR3 DNA follows: TGTGCCTGGAGTGTACTAGAGAACACCATATATTTT. The V call is TRBV30, the J call TRBJ1-3; D remains unclear. Germline values: CDR1 GTSNPN, CDR2 SVGIG (reference sequence). This CDR3 is built from 12 residues. The V end lost 0 bases, the J end lost 7 bases, and 7 bases lay between the germline ends.